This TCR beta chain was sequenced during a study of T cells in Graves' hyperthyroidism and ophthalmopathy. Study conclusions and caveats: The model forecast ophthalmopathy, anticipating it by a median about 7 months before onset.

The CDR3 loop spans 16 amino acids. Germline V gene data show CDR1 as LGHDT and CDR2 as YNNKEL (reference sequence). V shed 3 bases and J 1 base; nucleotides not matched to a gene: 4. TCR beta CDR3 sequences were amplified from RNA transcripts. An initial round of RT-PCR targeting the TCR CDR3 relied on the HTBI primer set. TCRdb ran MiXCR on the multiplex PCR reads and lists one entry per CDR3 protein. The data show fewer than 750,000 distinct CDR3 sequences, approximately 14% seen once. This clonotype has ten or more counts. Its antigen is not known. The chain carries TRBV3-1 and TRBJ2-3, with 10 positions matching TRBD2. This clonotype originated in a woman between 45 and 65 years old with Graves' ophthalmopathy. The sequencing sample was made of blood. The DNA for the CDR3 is TGTGCCAGCAGCCACCCTGGACTAGCGGGCACAGATACGCAGTATTTT. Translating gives CASSHPGLAGTDTQYF.